This T cell receptor beta chain was captured by sequencing in a study of response to subunit inactivated influenza vaccine. Study results and caveats: Authors suggested seasonal influenza vaccinations each recruit few new T cells.

Using its own MiXCR run on the RT-PCR reads, TCRdb lists one record per CDR3 protein. The repertoire holds roughly 670,000 distinct CDR3 sequences, 14% seen once, with roughly 7.6% in the top ten. This clonotype occurred a few times. The antigen remains unidentified. The CDR3 covers 14 residues. Trimming removed 2 bases from V and 3 bases from J, with 8 bases in between. Germline CDR1 LGHNA, CDR2 YSLEER. This sequence was found in a man in his fifties who received an inactivated influenza vaccine. The gene calls are TRBV4-3 and TRBJ2-1; D not certain. The sample was PBMCs from blood, taken roughly 2 weeks before vaccination. CDR3 nucleotides: TGCGCCAGCAGCCAAACACCGTTCTACAATGAGCAGTTCTTC. Translated, it gives CASSQTPFYNEQFF.